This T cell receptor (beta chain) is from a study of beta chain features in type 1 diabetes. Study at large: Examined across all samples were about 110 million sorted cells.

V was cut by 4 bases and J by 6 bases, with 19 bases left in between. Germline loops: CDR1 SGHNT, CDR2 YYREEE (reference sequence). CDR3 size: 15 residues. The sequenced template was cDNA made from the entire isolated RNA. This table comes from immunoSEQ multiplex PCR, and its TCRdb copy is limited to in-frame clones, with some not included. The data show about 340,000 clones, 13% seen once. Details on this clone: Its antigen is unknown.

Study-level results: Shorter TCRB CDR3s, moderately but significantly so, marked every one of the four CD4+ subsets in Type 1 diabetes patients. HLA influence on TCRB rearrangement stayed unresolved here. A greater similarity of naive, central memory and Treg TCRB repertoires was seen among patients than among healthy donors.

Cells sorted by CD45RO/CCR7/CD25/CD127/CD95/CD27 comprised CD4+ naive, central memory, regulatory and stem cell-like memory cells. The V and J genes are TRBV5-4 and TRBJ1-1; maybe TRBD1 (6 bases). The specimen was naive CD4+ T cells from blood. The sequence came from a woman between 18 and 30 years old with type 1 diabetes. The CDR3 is CASSRPTWGRAEAFF. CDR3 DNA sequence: TGTGCCAGCAGCCGTCCTACCTGGGGGCGGGCTGAAGCTTTCTTT.